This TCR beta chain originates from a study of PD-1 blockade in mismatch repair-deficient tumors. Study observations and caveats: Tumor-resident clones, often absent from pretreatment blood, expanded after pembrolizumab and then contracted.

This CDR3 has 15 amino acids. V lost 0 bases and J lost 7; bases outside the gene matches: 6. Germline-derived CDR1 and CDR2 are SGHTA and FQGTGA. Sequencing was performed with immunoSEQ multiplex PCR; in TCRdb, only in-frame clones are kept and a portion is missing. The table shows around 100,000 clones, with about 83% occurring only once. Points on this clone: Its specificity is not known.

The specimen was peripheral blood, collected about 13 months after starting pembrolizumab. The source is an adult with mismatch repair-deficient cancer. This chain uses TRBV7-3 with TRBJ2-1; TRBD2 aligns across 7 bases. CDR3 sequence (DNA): TGTGCCAGCAGCTTAACACGGGACGGGGGGAATGAGCAGTTCTTC. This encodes CASSLTRDGGNEQFF.